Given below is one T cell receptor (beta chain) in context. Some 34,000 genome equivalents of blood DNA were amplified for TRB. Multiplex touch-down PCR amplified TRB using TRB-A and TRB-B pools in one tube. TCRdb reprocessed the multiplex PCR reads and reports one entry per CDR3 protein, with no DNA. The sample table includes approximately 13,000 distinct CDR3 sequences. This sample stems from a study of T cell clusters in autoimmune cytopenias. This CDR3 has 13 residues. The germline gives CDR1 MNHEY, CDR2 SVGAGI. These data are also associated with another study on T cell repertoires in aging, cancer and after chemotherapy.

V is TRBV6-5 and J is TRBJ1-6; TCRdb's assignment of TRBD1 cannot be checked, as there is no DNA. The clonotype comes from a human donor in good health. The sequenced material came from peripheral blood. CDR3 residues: CASSPFGSSPLHF.